One sample yielded the 27 T cell receptor beta chains listed below, sequenced in a study of cytomegalovirus exposure and HLA in healthy donors. The protocol was immunoSEQ multiplex PCR, while the TCRdb copy is restricted to in-frame clones and leaves out a portion. Here the sample spans 250,000 to 300,000 clones, around 86% being singletons. The sequenced material came from PBMCs. These receptors were collected from a woman between 18 and 30 years old in good health and CMV-seronegative.

The sample holds one count of this clone. This chain uses TRBV11-3 with TRBJ1-2; tentative D call: TRBD1 (5 bases). CDR1 is SGHNT, CDR2 YENEEA, per germline. This CDR3 has 16 residues. The V gene lost 5 bases and the J gene lost 0 bases, with 16 bases spanning the gap. Written as DNA, the CDR3 is TGTGCCAGCAGCCAAAGCGGGGGATTGGCTAACTATGGCTACACCTTC. As protein: CASSQSGGLANYGYTF.

The CDR3 DNA sequence: TGTGCCAGCAGCTTAAGGGAGCGGGAAAGGTACGAGCAGTACTTC. It yields the protein CASSLRERERYEQYF. The gene calls are TRBV5-4 and TRBJ2-7; 7 bases match TRBD2. J lost 4 bases, V lost 2 bases, and 9 bases had no gene match. This CDR3 has 15 amino acids. Germline-derived CDR1 and CDR2 are SGHNT and YYREEE (reference sequence). Full variable domain (outside the CDR3, taken from reference TRBV5-4 and TRBJ2-7): ETGVTQSPTHLIKTRGQQVTLRCSSQSGHNTVSWYQQALGQGPQFIFQYYREEENGRGNFPPRFSGLQFPNYSSELNVNALELDDSALYLCASSLRERERYEQYFGPGTRLTVT.

The genes are TRBV7-8 and TRBJ2-7, with TRBD2 matching 9 bases. CDR3 length: 15 amino acids. Trimming took 1 base from V and 2 from J; bases not matched to a gene: 3. Germline V CDR1 and CDR2: SGHVS, FQNEAQ. In nucleotides, the CDR3 is TGTGCCAGCAGCTTAGAGGTAGCGGGGGCCTACGAGCAGTACTTC. It is translated as CASSLEVAGAYEQYF.

The chain uses TRBV7-2 and TRBJ1-2, with 11 bases matching TRBD1. After removal of 2 bases from V and 7 bases from J, the junction contained 6 bases not matched to a gene. CDR3 length: 15 residues. Germline CDR1 reads SGHTA; CDR2 reads FQGNSA. The CDR3 DNA reads as TGTGCCAGCAGCTTAATGGACAGGGGGCGGGGTGGCTACACCTTC. This gives the protein CASSLMDRGRGGYTF. Full variable domain (rest looked up from reference TRBV7-2 and TRBJ1-2): GAGVSQSPSNKVTEKGKDVELRCDPISGHTALYWYRQSLGQGLEFLIYFQGNSAPDKSGLPSDRFSAERTGGSVSTLTIQRTQQEDSAVYLCASSLMDRGRGGYTFGSGTRLTVV.

In its sample, this clone was seen once. The gene calls are TRBV19 and TRBJ2-7, with 12 bases that match TRBD2. The V gene's germline CDR1 is LNHDA and CDR2 SQIVND (reference sequence). J lost 4 bases, V lost 3 bases, and 1 base had no gene match. The CDR3 has 14 amino acids. CDR3 DNA: TGTGCCAGTAGTATCCTAGCGGGAGGGTACGAGCAGTACTTC. Amino acid sequence: CASSILAGGYEQYF.

This sequence joins TRBV7-2 and TRBJ2-1, with D uncertain. With 1 base removed from V and 10 bases from J, the gap between germline ends came to 8 bases. The CDR3 contains 12 residues. CDR1 and CDR2 (germline): SGHTA, FQGNSA. The CDR3: CASSLVAGEQFF. CDR3 DNA: TGTGCCAGCAGCTTAGTGGCCGGGGAGCAGTTCTTC.

This clone was counted between two and nine times. The genes are TRBV19 and TRBJ2-7, with 7 bases aligning to TRBD1. Germline CDR1 and CDR2: LNHDA and SQIVND (reference sequence). CDR3 length equals 12 residues. The V and J ends lost 3 bases and 6 bases, in that order; junction bases with no gene match: 2. CDR3 residues: CASSIRGLEQYF. CDR3 nucleotides: TGTGCCAGTAGTATTAGGGGGCTCGAGCAGTACTTC.

Written as DNA, the CDR3 is TGTGCCTGGAGTGTAACGGGAAGGGGGTGGCCTGAAGCTTTCTTT. This codes for CAWSVTGRGWPEAFF. The V call is TRBV30, the J call TRBJ1-1; D is possibly TRBD1 (6 bases). This CDR3 is built from 15 residues. The germline V gene has CDR1 GTSNPN and CDR2 SVGIG (reference sequence). V dropped 0 bases and J dropped 6 bases, with 17 bases sitting between them.

V and J are TRBV9 and TRBJ1-1, with TRBD1 as a possible D gene (5 bases). The CDR3 length is 15 residues. The V end was cut by 4 bases, the J end by 4 bases, with 17 bases between. Looked up from germline, CDR1 is SGDLS and CDR2 is YYNGEE. Written as DNA, the CDR3 is TGTGCCAGCAGCCTCGAGCCCTCAGGGTCCACTGAAGCTTTCTTT. It translates to CASSLEPSGSTEAFF.

This chain connects TRBV6-5 to TRBJ2-2, with 9 bases identical to TRBD1. Losses at the gene ends were 5 bases for V and 4 bases for J; bases not matched to a gene: 5. Germline V CDR1 and CDR2: MNHEY, SVGAGI. The CDR3 has 15 residues. CDR3 bases: TGTGCCAGCAGTCCACCGGGACAGGGCACCGGGGAGCTGTTTTTT. The encoded protein is CASSPPGQGTGELFF.

The rearrangement links TRBV9 to TRBJ1-2; D possibly corresponds to TRBD1 (6 bases). Germline values: CDR1 SGDLS, CDR2 YYNGEE. This CDR3 contains 16 residues. V was cut by 2 bases and J by 1 base, with 15 bases left in between. The CDR3 loop reads CASSVSGTLNNYGYTF. The CDR3 region has the DNA TGTGCCAGCAGCGTCTCCGGGACACTTAATAACTATGGCTACACCTTC.

This chain links TRBV19 with TRBJ1-2; 7 bases align to TRBD1. This CDR3 spans 16 amino acids. Per germline, CDR1 LNHDA and CDR2 SQIVND (reference sequence). Trimming took 3 bases from V and 3 from J; bases not matched to a gene: 10. CDR3 sequence (DNA): TGTGCCAGTAGTATCCCATGGGACAGTTCTTACTATGGCTACACCTTC. Translating gives CASSIPWDSSYYGYTF. The full variable domain, rest sourced from reference TRBV19 and TRBJ1-2, is DGGITQSPKYLFRKEGQNVTLSCEQNLNHDAMYWYRQDPGQGLRLIYYSQIVNDFQKGDIAEGYSVSREKKESFPLTVTSAQKNPTAFYLCASSIPWDSSYYGYTFGSGTRLTVV.

This rearrangement joins TRBV7-2 to TRBJ1-2; tentative D call: TRBD1 (6 bases). Between the trimmed V and J ends, which lost 3 bases and 2 bases, there was a span of 10 bases. CDR1 and CDR2 (germline): SGHTA, FQGNSA. There are 14 residues in the CDR3. CDR3 amino acids: CASSLSGANYGYTF. The CDR3 coding sequence is TGTGCCAGCAGCTTGTCAGGGGCCAACTATGGCTACACCTTC.

Only one count was recorded for this clone. In DNA, the CDR3 is TGTGCCAGCAGCGTAGCGCTTGGGGCGGTTGAGCAGTTCTTC. Translating gives CASSVALGAVEQFF. V and J are TRBV9 and TRBJ2-1, with D maybe TRBD1 (5 bases). The CDR3 is made up of 14 amino acids. In germline, CDR1 is SGDLS, CDR2 YYNGEE. V shed 0 bases and J shed 9 bases, with 13 bases lying between them.

The chain couples TRBV27 to TRBJ2-7, with D tentatively TRBD2 (5 bases). The V end lost 4 bases, the J end lost 6 bases, and 10 bases lay between the germline ends. Germline lookup yields CDR1 MNHEY and CDR2 SMNVEV (reference sequence). The CDR3 has 12 amino acids. CDR3 loop: CASSSGFSEQYF. CDR3 nucleotide sequence: TGTGCCAGCAGTTCGGGGTTTTCCGAGCAGTACTTC.

V gene TRBV27 combines with J gene TRBJ2-7, with 10 bases matching TRBD1. J lost 7 bases, V lost 5 bases, and 11 bases had no gene match. The CDR3 length is 15 residues. Germline V CDR1 and CDR2: MNHEY, SMNVEV (reference sequence). CDR3 loop: CASSPPRDRGGEQYF. Written as DNA, the CDR3 is TGTGCCAGCAGTCCCCCCCGGGACAGGGGTGGGGAGCAGTACTTC.

This rearrangement joins TRBV11-3 to TRBJ2-5, with 7 bases lining up with TRBD1. The CDR3 covers 15 residues. Germline CDR1 and CDR2: SGHNT and YENEEA. Trimming at V came to 1 base and at J to 2 bases, leaving 4 bases not matched to a gene. CDR3 loop: CASSLGQGVQETQYF. The CDR3, as DNA: TGTGCCAGCAGCTTAGGCCAGGGGGTACAAGAGACCCAGTACTTC.

The chain's CDR3 is CASSTSGRLETQYF. The CDR3 coding sequence is TGTGCCAGCAGTACTAGCGGGAGACTAGAGACCCAGTACTTC. The V gene is TRBV27, the J gene TRBJ2-5; 11 nucleotides align to TRBD2. Germline V gene sequence: CDR1 MNHEY, CDR2 SMNVEV (reference sequence). CDR3 length: 14 amino acids. The J segment lost 4 bases and the V segment lost 5 bases, leaving 3 bases of the junction unmatched.

The rearrangement links TRBV28 to TRBJ1-2; a possible D gene is TRBD1 (5 bases). Trimming shortened V by 8 bases and J by 0 bases, and 25 bases separated the two germline ends. CDR1 is MDHEN and CDR2 is SYDVKM in the germline V gene. The length of the CDR3 is 18 residues. The chain's CDR3 is CASQQIGGGNLPNYGYTF. CDR3 coding DNA: TGTGCCAGCCAACAAATTGGTGGGGGGAATTTGCCTAACTATGGCTACACCTTC.

This clone was seen only once. Distinct nucleotide sequences in the sample also encode this CDR3. J is TRBJ1-2 and V is TRBV28; 10 bases agree with TRBD1. The CDR3 has 14 residues. V lost 6 bases, J lost 5 bases, and 6 bases stayed unmatched. Germline CDR1 and CDR2: MDHEN and SYDVKM. CDR3 sequence (DNA): TGTGCCAGCAGCCTTGGACAGGGGGTGTATGGCTACACCTTC. It codes for CASSLGQGVYGYTF.

The rearrangement links TRBV7-2 to TRBJ1-2, with D maybe TRBD1 (6 bases). Germline CDR1 SGHTA, CDR2 FQGNSA. Trimming removed 5 bases at V and 7 bases at J, with 26 bases between. This CDR3 has 17 residues. The CDR3: CASSVGFYRVRLAGYTF. Here the CDR3 DNA reads TGTGCCAGCAGCGTAGGCTTTTACAGGGTCCGTCTGGCTGGCTACACCTTC.

The chain employs TRBV28 and TRBJ1-4, with D possibly TRBD1 on 6 matching bases. The CDR3 is 11 amino acids. CDR1 is MDHEN and CDR2 is SYDVKM in the germline V gene. Trimming took off 5 bases at V and 11 bases at J, with 9 bases between the two ends. Written as DNA, the CDR3 is TGTGCCAGCAGTCCTACAGGGAAACTGTTTTTT. Residues: CASSPTGKLFF.

The chain couples TRBV18 to TRBJ1-5; D gene ambiguous. Germline CDR1 and CDR2: KGHSH and LQKENI. This CDR3 region has 15 residues. V dropped 1 base and J dropped 6 bases, with 13 bases sitting between them. CDR3 sequence (DNA): TGTGCCAGCTCACCACTCGGAGGTAGAGGTCAGCCCCAGCATTTT. This sequence encodes CASSPLGGRGQPQHF.

The CDR3 loop reads CASSSVYEQYF. For the CDR3, the DNA is TGTGCCAGCAGTTCCGTCTACGAGCAGTACTTC. The V and J genes are TRBV6-6 and TRBJ2-7; D unresolved. Trimming cost V 4 bases and J 3 bases, with 4 bases left between them. CDR1 and CDR2 from the germline V gene are MNHNY and SVGAGI (reference sequence). The CDR3 length is 11 residues.

The gene calls are TRBV30 and TRBJ1-2; the D is unclear. Per germline, CDR1 GTSNPN and CDR2 SVGIG (reference sequence). V lost 0 bases and J 8 bases, leaving 13 bases between the germline ends. This CDR3 has 13 residues. CDR3 coding DNA: TGTGCCTGGAGTGTGGACTTTTTTGAAGGCTACACCTTC. The encoded protein is CAWSVDFFEGYTF.

CDR3 nucleotide sequence: TGTGCCAGCAGTTACACGGGACAGGCCCAAGAGACCCAGTACTTC. It is translated as CASSYTGQAQETQYF. This chain joins TRBV6-5 and TRBJ2-5; 8 bases map to TRBD1. This CDR3 has 15 residues. The germline gives CDR1 MNHEY, CDR2 SVGAGI. J was trimmed by 1 base and V by 2 bases; bases with no gene match: 3.

The chain combines TRBV27 with TRBJ1-2; possibly TRBD1 for D (6 bases). There are 15 residues in the CDR3. Trimming removed 6 bases from V and 11 bases from J, with 25 bases in between. Germline V lookup: CDR1 MNHEY, CDR2 SMNVEV (reference sequence). DNA of the CDR3: TGTGCCAGCAGCCTTAATTGGGCGGATGGGGGCAGGTACACCTTC. Protein sequence: CASSLNWADGGRYTF.